A selection of T cell receptor beta chains follows, all from one sample in a study of blood T cell repertoires in COVID-19. Clones were sequenced by immunoSEQ multiplex PCR, and TCRdb holds only the in-frame ones, with some missing. Among around 92,000 clones listed, roughly 89% were seen once. Sequencing was carried out using peripheral blood. These receptors all stem from an elderly woman with active COVID-19. CDR3s leave out the opening cysteine and the closing phenylalanine or tryptophan. D genes are given only for firm matches.

J gene,V gene,D gene,CDR3 protein
TRBJ1-5,TRBV28,TRBD1,ASSPDRGSSQPQH
TRBJ2-7,TRBV2,.,ASSAWTVSMDEQY
TRBJ1-2,TRBV6-1,.,ASSEGGRYGYT
TRBJ2-1,TRBV11-1,TRBD1,ASSPPTGGHEQF
TRBJ2-2,TRBV28,TRBD2,AIVAGGLNTGELF
TRBJ2-1,TRBV28,TRBD2,ASMRGGGQF
TRBJ2-1,TRBV27,.,ASSLFWLVRNEQF
TRBJ1-3,TRBV18,.,ASSPPAEYSGNTIY
TRBJ2-5,TRBV2,.,ASAAAEQETQY
TRBJ2-5,TRBV4-1,.,ASSQDGNTGETQY
TRBJ2-1,TRBV7-8,.,ASSVRYEQF
TRBJ2-3,TRBV7-2,.,ASAIEGRSTQY
TRBJ2-6,TRBV27,TRBD1,ASSSSGTAGANVLT
TRBJ2-2,TRBV6-4,.,ASRRDFTGELF
TRBJ2-7,TRBV28,.,ASSHSLTTVSSYEQY
TRBJ2-1,TRBV18,.,ASSPPSSSLNEQF
TRBJ1-2,TRBV7-2,.,AMSGTTRYGYT
TRBJ2-3,TRBV7-2,.,ASSLIRGTDTQY
TRBJ2-2,TRBV5-6,TRBD1,ASSLRRTGTNTGELF
TRBJ1-2,TRBV28,TRBD1,ASSRQGTGGYT
TRBJ1-2,TRBV4-3,TRBD1,ASSQDRSNRGNYGYT
TRBJ2-7,TRBV15,TRBD2,ATSRRGTSAHLYEQY
TRBJ2-3,TRBV19,TRBD2,ASSAGTSSETQY
TRBJ2-7,TRBV11-2,TRBD1,ASSPTRPYRGSWYEQY
TRBJ2-1,TRBV3-1/TRBV3-2,TRBD2,ASSQGTSGTYNEQF
TRBJ2-1,TRBV7-2,TRBD1,ASSRGTGGHLSKF
TRBJ2-3,TRBV6-6,TRBD1,ASSYSQPGQTQY
TRBJ1-2,TRBV20-1,.,SALGYT
TRBJ2-3,TRBV2,TRBD2,ASMTSGRGTDTQY
TRBJ2-1,TRBV5-6,.,ASSFGLASYNEQF
TRBJ2-7,TRBV27,.,ASSFGGRLSYEQY
TRBJ1-3,TRBV19,.,ASGDGGLGSGNTIY
TRBJ1-5,TRBV27,.,ASSSPVRGQPQH
TRBJ2-3,TRBV29-1,TRBD2,SVVHSSGSTDTQY
TRBJ2-1,TRBV5-1,.,ASSLVPGVRSYNEQF
TRBJ1-6,TRBV15,.,ATSRDIGGNYNSPLH
TRBJ2-3,TRBV9,TRBD2,ASSAPGLAGAMDTQY
TRBJ2-5,TRBV4-1,TRBD1,ASSQGQGWETQY
TRBJ2-1,TRBV10-3,TRBD2,AIRQPSGIYNEQF
TRBJ1-5,TRBV4-1,.,ASSQVDRANQPQH
TRBJ2-1,TRBV9,TRBD2,ASSVVGLGEHEQF
TRBJ2-3,TRBV4-3,TRBD2,ASSRKPAPGLAGGGTQY
TRBJ2-3,TRBV7-9,TRBD2,ASSSQREGLNTQY
TRBJ2-3,TRBV6-6,.,ASNMAHADTQY
TRBJ2-5,TRBV2,.,ASTAEGRTQY
TRBJ1-3,TRBV5-5,TRBD1,ASSETGQGNTIY
TRBJ2-5,TRBV4-1,TRBD2,ASSQGQTSGRSPETQY